The 15 T cell receptor beta chains below were found in one sample sequenced in a study of CD8+ T cells in alopecia areata. Extracted RNA was reverse transcribed into cDNA, the sequencing template. Sequencing was performed with immunoSEQ multiplex PCR; in TCRdb, only in-frame clones are kept and a portion is missing. The sample carries over 150,000 clones, roughly 65% recorded once. The material sequenced was CD4+ T cells sorted from blood, taken at week 0. These receptors were taken from a human donor with alopecia areata.

This chain uses TRBV6-1 with TRBJ2-1, with 8 bases that match TRBD1. The trim removed 1 base at V and 3 bases at J, leaving 2 bases unmatched. The germline gives CDR1 MNHNS, CDR2 SASEGT. This CDR3 has 15 residues. In DNA, the CDR3 is TGTGCCAGCAGTGAAGGGACAGGGAACTACAATGAGCAGTTCTTC. This codes for CASSEGTGNYNEQFF.

With respect to this clone: The same CDR3 also results from other DNA sequences found in this sample. The chain uses TRBV20-1 and TRBJ2-5; tentatively, D is TRBD1 (6 bases). In germline, CDR1 is DFQATT, CDR2 SNEGSKA (reference sequence). The CDR3 has 11 amino acids. Trimming took off 6 bases at V and 2 bases at J, with 7 bases between the two ends. The CDR3, as DNA: TGCAGTGCCAGGGGTCAAGAGACCCAGTACTTC. Translation gives CSARGQETQYF.

Points on this clone: Within the sample, other DNA sequences also encode this same CDR3. The chain employs TRBV29-1 and TRBJ2-3, with D uncertain. This CDR3 has 13 amino acids. CDR1 SQVTM and CDR2 ANQGSEA come from the germline V gene. Trimming left V 4 bases short and J 3 bases short, with 11 bases between. This CDR3 is CSVGTRQTDTQYF. CDR3 in DNA: TGCAGCGTTGGGACCAGGCAGACAGATACGCAGTATTTT.

This clone occurred a few times. V gene TRBV7-9 combines with J gene TRBJ1-6; D unresolved. Per germline, CDR1 SEHNR and CDR2 FQNEAQ (reference sequence). The CDR3 totals 13 residues. V lost 0 bases, J lost 7 bases, and 4 bases lay in between. This CDR3 reads CASSLARNSPLHF. DNA for the CDR3: TGTGCCAGCAGCTTAGCTCGGAATTCACCCCTCCACTTT. Supplemented by reference TRBV7-9 and TRBJ1-6, the full variable domain reads DTGVSQNPRHKITKRGQNVTFRCDPISEHNRLYWYRQTLGQGPEFLTYFQNEAQLEKSRLLSDRFSAERPKGSFSTLEIQRTEQGDSAMYLCASSLARNSPLHFGNGTRLTVT.

The genes are TRBV7-2 and TRBJ2-3; D remains ambiguous. V was shortened by 5 bases and J by 0 bases, with 15 bases between the two germline ends. Germline V gene sequence: CDR1 SGHTA, CDR2 FQGNSA. There are 16 residues in the CDR3. Here the CDR3 DNA reads TGTGCCAGCAGCGTCCAGAGCGCCACTAGCACAGATACGCAGTATTTT. Translation gives CASSVQSATSTDTQYF. Supplemented by reference TRBV7-2 and TRBJ2-3, the full variable domain reads GAGVSQSPSNKVTEKGKDVELRCDPISGHTALYWYRQSLGQGLEFLIYFQGNSAPDKSGLPSDRFSAERTGGSVSTLTIQRTQQEDSAVYLCASSVQSATSTDTQYFGPGTRLTVL.

The chain couples TRBV29-1 to TRBJ2-2, with 11 bases lining up with TRBD2. The CDR3 is 19 amino acids. V lost 6 bases, J lost 2 bases, and 17 bases stayed unmatched. The germline CDR1 and CDR2 sequences are SQVTM and ANQGSEA. The CDR3, as DNA: TGCAGCGTCTCCTTGATAGGCCTAGCGGGGGGCGTAAACACCGGGGAGCTGTTTTTT. Amino acid sequence: CSVSLIGLAGGVNTGELFF.

In this sample, this clone turned up once. CDR3 coding DNA: TGTGCCAGCAGCGACCCCCCGGGGGCGGGCCACGAGCAGTACTTC. Residues: CASSDPPGAGHEQYF. The chain combines TRBV9 with TRBJ2-7, with D perhaps matching TRBD1 or TRBD2 (6 bases each). This CDR3 is built from 15 residues. V shed 3 bases and J shed 5 bases, with 18 bases lying between them. The V gene's germline CDR1 is SGDLS and CDR2 YYNGEE.

V gene TRBV7-9 combines with J gene TRBJ2-2; the D gene is possibly TRBD2 (5 bases). Germline values: CDR1 SEHNR, CDR2 FQNEAQ (reference sequence). V gave up 3 bases and J gave up 6 bases, with 11 bases separating them. The CDR3 length is 14 residues. CDR3 DNA sequence: TGTGCCAGCAGCTTGGATGGGAGCTCCGGGGAGCTGTTTTTT. The encoded protein is CASSLDGSSGELFF. Supplemented by reference TRBV7-9 and TRBJ2-2, the full variable domain reads DTGVSQNPRHKITKRGQNVTFRCDPISEHNRLYWYRQTLGQGPEFLTYFQNEAQLEKSRLLSDRFSAERPKGSFSTLEIQRTEQGDSAMYLCASSLDGSSGELFFGEGSRLTVL.

The J gene is TRBJ2-7, the V gene TRBV27, with TRBD1 as a possible D gene (7 bases). V was pared by 4 bases and J by 2 bases, with 12 bases between. Germline-derived CDR1 and CDR2 are MNHEY and SMNVEV (reference sequence). The CDR3 sequence is 14 residues long. The CDR3, as DNA: TGTGCCAGCAGTTCATCAGGGGGGCCCTACGAGCAGTACTTC. Encoded protein: CASSSSGGPYEQYF.

The chain joins TRBV2 to TRBJ2-5; 8 nucleotides align to TRBD1. The CDR3 contains 14 residues. Losses at the gene ends were 4 bases for V and 12 bases for J; bases not matched to a gene: 13. Looked up from germline, CDR1 is SNHLY and CDR2 is FYNNEI. The CDR3 reads CASSAETGALEEYF. DNA of the CDR3: TGTGCCAGCAGTGCCGAGACAGGGGCTTTGGAAGAGTACTTC.

The V and J genes are TRBV6-5 and TRBJ2-2; D is ambiguous. Trimming left V 5 bases short and J 6 bases short, with 7 bases between. The CDR3 is made up of 12 amino acids. CDR1 and CDR2 (germline): MNHEY, SVGAGI. The CDR3 DNA is TGTGCCAGCAGTGCTCCCTCCGGGGAGCTGTTTTTT. This encodes CASSAPSGELFF.

This clone occurred a few times. Other DNA sequences in the same sample also yield this CDR3. V usage is TRBV29-1 and J usage is TRBJ2-3, with a possible D match to TRBD1 (7 bases). The CDR3 runs 13 residues. Trimming cost V 6 bases and J 2 bases, with 12 bases left between them. The germline CDR1 and CDR2 sequences are SQVTM and ANQGSEA. The DNA of the CDR3 is TGCAGCGTAGGAGGGACAGTCACAGATACGCAGTATTTT. As protein: CSVGGTVTDTQYF.

V and J are TRBV29-1 and TRBJ2-3; D is undetermined. Trimming cost V 4 bases and J 2 bases, with 7 bases left between them. CDR1 and CDR2 (germline): SQVTM, ANQGSEA. The CDR3 contains 12 residues. The CDR3 protein is CSVVLFTDTQYF. In nucleotides, the CDR3 is TGCAGCGTTGTTCTGTTCACAGATACGCAGTATTTT.

This chain's CDR3 is CASSEAQTPQEQYF. The CDR3 nucleotides are TGTGCCAGCAGTGAAGCGCAAACTCCGCAAGAGCAGTACTTC. V is TRBV2 and J is TRBJ2-7; D gene ambiguous. The germline V gene has CDR1 SNHLY and CDR2 FYNNEI. This CDR3 region has 14 residues. V lost 0 bases and J lost 7, with 13 bases in between.

This rearrangement joins TRBV29-1 to TRBJ1-1, with 7 bases aligning to TRBD1. This CDR3 has 11 amino acids. V lost 4 bases, J lost 10 bases, and 6 bases stayed unmatched. Per the germline V gene, CDR1 is SQVTM and CDR2 is ANQGSEA. The CDR3 bases are TGCAGCGTTGTTCAGGGGGTTATAGCTTTCTTT. Protein: CSVVQGVIAFF.